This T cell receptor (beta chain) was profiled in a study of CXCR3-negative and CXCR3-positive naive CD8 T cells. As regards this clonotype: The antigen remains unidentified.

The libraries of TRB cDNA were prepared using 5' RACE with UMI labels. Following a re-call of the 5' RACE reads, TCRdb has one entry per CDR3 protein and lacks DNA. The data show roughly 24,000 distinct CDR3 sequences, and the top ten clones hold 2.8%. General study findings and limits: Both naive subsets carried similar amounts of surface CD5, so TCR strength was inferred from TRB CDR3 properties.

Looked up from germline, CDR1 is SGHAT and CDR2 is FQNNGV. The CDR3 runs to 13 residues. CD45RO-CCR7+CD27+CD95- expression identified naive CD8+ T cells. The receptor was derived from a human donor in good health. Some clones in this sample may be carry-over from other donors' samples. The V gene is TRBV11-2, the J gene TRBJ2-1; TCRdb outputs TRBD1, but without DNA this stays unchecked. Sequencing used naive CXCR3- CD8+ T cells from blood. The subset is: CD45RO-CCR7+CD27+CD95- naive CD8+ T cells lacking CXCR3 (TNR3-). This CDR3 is CASSLGSSAEQFF.